The T cell receptor (beta chain) described here comes from a study of cytomegalovirus exposure and HLA in healthy donors. Study-level information: In an early release, HLA-typed donors contributed 80 million to 95 million unique TCR sequences. Broader study findings: Most likely, a cluster of highly shared sequence variants arose as a sequencing artifact.

Both 60 Vbeta primers and 13 Jbeta primers went into the PCR. The data were produced by immunoSEQ multiplex PCR, yet TCRdb's version contains in-frame clones alone and is incomplete. The table lists about 140,000 clones, roughly 76% of them singletons, with approximately 14% in the top ten. Notes on this clone: Its antigen is not identified.

Healthy bone marrow donors made up the cohort. The sample was PBMCs. The TCR was taken from a human donor in good health.

CDR3 DNA: TGTGCCAGCCCAACAGGGTCAAGGGTCACTGAAGCTTTCTTT. Translating gives CASPTGSRVTEAFF. The chain carries TRBV6-1 and TRBJ1-1; perhaps TRBD1 as D (6 bases). V lost 8 bases to trimming and J lost 4 bases, with 17 bases between them. Germline V gene lookup returns CDR1 MNHNS and CDR2 SASEGT. The CDR3 is 14 amino acids.